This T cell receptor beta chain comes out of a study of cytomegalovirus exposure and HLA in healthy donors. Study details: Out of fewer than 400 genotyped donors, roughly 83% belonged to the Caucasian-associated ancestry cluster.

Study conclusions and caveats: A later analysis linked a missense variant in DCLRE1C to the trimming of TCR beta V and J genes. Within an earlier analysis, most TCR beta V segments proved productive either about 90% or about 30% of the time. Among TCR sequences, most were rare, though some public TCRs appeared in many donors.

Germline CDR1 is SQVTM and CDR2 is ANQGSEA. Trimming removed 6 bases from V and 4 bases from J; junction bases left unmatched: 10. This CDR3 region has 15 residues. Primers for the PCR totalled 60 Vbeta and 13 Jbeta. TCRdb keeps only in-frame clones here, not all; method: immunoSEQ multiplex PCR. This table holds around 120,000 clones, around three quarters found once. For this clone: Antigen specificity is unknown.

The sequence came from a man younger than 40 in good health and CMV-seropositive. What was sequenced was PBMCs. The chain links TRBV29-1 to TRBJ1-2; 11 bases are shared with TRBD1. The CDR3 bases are TGCAGCGTCGCAAGGGACAGGGGGGCCGTCTATGGCTACACCTTC. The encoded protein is CSVARDRGAVYGYTF.